What follows describes a single T cell receptor beta chain. There is no known antigen for this receptor. No qualities accompany the bases; no much larger clone lies one base away. This specimen belongs to a study of relationships among human T cell subsets (dated 2010 in TCRdb). Notes on the research overall: Sequencing was performed on eight distinct blood T cell populations: pan T, CD8 cytotoxic, regulatory, Th1, Th2, naive plus transitional, activated and memory cells. The paper as a whole reports these results and caveats: Substantial sharing of CDR3s among Th1, Th2 and regulatory T cells was interpreted as suggestive of stochastic cell fate choices. Across the seven subsets, no statistically significant differences turned up in V, D and J usage, CDR3 length, or N-nucleotide additions. Over 60% of CD8+ cytotoxic sequences belonged to clones with over 100 reads, whereas regulatory and Th2 subsets showed few such clones. The bead-based sorting was unable to rule out the presence of a CD4+CD8+ double-positive population.

Th1 cells were collected as the CD4+CD25-CD294- flow-through after CD25, CD56 and CD294 bead selections. To isolate the T cell subsets, Miltenyi superparamagnetic beads coated with subset-specific monoclonal antibodies were used. Every T cell population came from peripheral blood. Mononuclear cells were obtained from whole blood by Ficoll separation, and monocytes were then depleted with anti-CD14 microbeads. Right after isolation, the cell populations were resuspended in RNAprotect reagent. The library was built by means of multiplex PCR. Sequencing took place on a 454 GS FLX. TCR alpha and beta CDR3 regions were amplified from mRNA by semiquantitative ARM-PCR. In ARM-PCR, tagged nested gene-specific primers were applied first, and communal superprimers then carried out the exponential amplification. Exonuclease was used to remove the nested primers before the first-round PCR products went through the second amplification round. Sequencing of the amplicons was performed on the 454 platform, which allows millions of DNA fragments to be sequenced rapidly without cloning bias. A read was counted as effective if the read could be mapped to both V and J germline segments. The published analysis was carried out like this. IRmap, which uses pyromap, a Smith-Waterman modification adapted to 454 sequencing errors, was used to assign reads to germline V, D and J segments. To filter D-beta assignments, cutoffs were set at the 99th percentile of the alignment scores obtained from simulated random sequences. CDR3 was defined as the amino acids between the conserved V-segment Y[YFLI]C motif and the J-segment [FW]GXGT motif. Repertoire diversity was estimated with a compound Poisson process model previously applied to large-scale EST data. A procedure for detecting cross-contamination was used to argue that sample contamination was not the source of the shared CDR3s. TCRdb trimmed public reads at Q25 via fastp, called clones via MiXCR and kept in-frame beta chains. Entries that share a CDR3 protein sequence are merged under the most common genes and DNA. For this entry, the V and J calls and clone size follow TCRdb and not the study's own pipeline. This sample is represented by roughly 13,000 distinct CDR3 sequences; approximately 67% of them were singletons. The top ten clones comprise 25% to 30% of the sample.

Via the germline V gene (reference sequence), CDR1 is LGHDT and CDR2 YNNKEL. From the cysteine through the phenylalanine, the CDR3 covers 16 amino acids. Just the 48-base CDR3 DNA is kept, in frame starting at base 1. After removal of 4 bases from V and 3 bases from J, the junction retains 3 bases not matched to a gene. The sequenced sample was CD4+ Th1 cells sorted from blood. The sample's cell subset or site, from its label and the paper: CD4+CD25-CD294- T helper 1 cells. This receptor chain uses TRBV3-1 and TRBJ2-5; a stretch of 15 junction bases matches TRBD2. The sequence was collected from a man between 35 and 55 years old in good health. The CDR3 in this case is CASSRGLAGGKETQYF. Here is the DNA: TGTGCCAGCAGCCGTGGACTAGCGGGGGGGAAAGAGACCCAGTACTTC.